This entry lists 22 T cell receptor beta chains sequenced from one sample in a study of identical twins. TCRdb fed the 5' RACE reads into MiXCR, producing one record per CDR3 protein. The sample shows 1.5 million or so distinct CDR3 sequences, under 35% of them seen only once. Input material: cord blood. These receptors came from a newborn girl in good health.

The V gene is TRBV20-1, the J gene TRBJ2-3; 9 bases match TRBD2. Germline loops: CDR1 DFQATT, CDR2 SNEGSKA (reference sequence). CDR3 length equals 16 residues. CDR3 DNA: TGCCGACCCGGGCTAGCGGGGACCTACTCCCCAGATACGCAGTATTTT. It encodes CRPGLAGTYSPDTQYF.

This clonotype was seen more than once but under ten times. The V call is TRBV29-1, the J call TRBJ2-3; 7 bases align to TRBD1. This CDR3 spans 12 amino acids. Per germline, CDR1 SQVTM and CDR2 ANQGSEA. The V segment lost 7 bases and the J segment 4 bases; nucleotides outside the gene matches: 5. The CDR3 here is CSAHRGPDTQYF. The CDR3 DNA reads as TGCAGCGCCCACAGGGGACCAGATACGCAGTATTTT.

Notes on this clonotype: With a much larger clone just one base away, this may be a read error. The chain uses TRBV9 and TRBJ2-3; the D is unclear. The CDR3 is 13 residues long. CDR1 SGDLS and CDR2 YYNGEE come from the germline V gene. V lost 0 bases and J 0 bases, leaving 2 bases between the germline ends. The CDR3 reads CASSVESTDTQYF. The CDR3 nucleotides are TGTGCCAGCAGCGTAGAGAGCACAGATACGCAGTATTTT.

A note on this clonotype: One end of the junction is discordant with germline, which a read error may explain. The V and J genes are TRBV28 and TRBJ2-1; the D is unclear. Per germline, CDR1 MDHEN and CDR2 SYDVKM. The CDR3 is 16 residues long. The CDR3 bases are TGTGCCGGCAGTTTAATCCGGCTAGACTCCTACAATGAGCAGTTCTTC. It encodes CAGSLIRLDSYNEQFF.

This clonotype showed up just a few times. The chain is built from TRBV28 and TRBJ2-4, with 9 bases matching TRBD2. The J call may be mistaken, given a closer DNA end match to TRBJ2-7. CDR1 is MDHEN, CDR2 SYDVKM, per germline. The CDR3 extends over 11 amino acids. CDR3 loop: CASRLADEQYF. The CDR3 coding sequence is TGTGCCAGTAGACTAGCGGACGAGCAGTACTTC.

CDR3 bases: TGCAGTGGTCGATCTACAGGGATCCATCATTACGAGCAGTACTTC. Amino acid sequence: CSGRSTGIHHYEQYF. The chain uses TRBV20-1 and TRBJ2-7; D may be TRBD1 (6 bases). CDR3 length: 15 amino acids. From germline, CDR1 is DFQATT and CDR2 SNEGSKA (reference sequence). Trimming left V 7 bases short and J 4 bases short, with 23 bases between.

V and J are TRBV4-2 and TRBJ1-1; D gene ambiguous. Trimming stripped 0 bases from V and 3 bases from J, with 8 bases between. This CDR3 is 14 amino acids long. Germline V CDR1 and CDR2: LGHNA, YNFKEQ. The CDR3 reads CASSQEGDYTEAFF. CDR3 nucleotides: TGTGCCAGCAGCCAAGAGGGTGACTACACTGAAGCTTTCTTT.

V and J are TRBV5-6 and TRBJ2-5; D assignment may be TRBD1 or TRBD2 (6 bases each). V lost 2 bases, J lost 3 bases, and 17 bases lay in between. The CDR3 extends over 16 amino acids. Germline-derived CDR1 and CDR2 are SGHDT and YYEEEE. The CDR3 here is CASSLIGGTTEETQYF. CDR3 nucleotide sequence: TGTGCCAGCAGCTTAATAGGGGGGACCACAGAAGAGACCCAGTACTTC. Full variable domain (outside the CDR3, taken from reference TRBV5-6 and TRBJ2-5): DAGVTQSPTHLIKTRGQQVTLRCSPKSGHDTVSWYQQALGQGPQFIFQYYEEEERQRGNFPDRFSGHQFPNYSSELNVNALLLGDSALYLCASSLIGGTTEETQYFGPGTRLLVL.

This rearrangement joins TRBV10-3 to TRBJ2-5; 11 bases align to TRBD2. CDR3 size: 16 residues. J was trimmed by 0 bases and V by 6 bases; bases with no gene match: 6. Per the germline V gene, CDR1 is ENHRY and CDR2 is SYGVKD. DNA for the CDR3: TGTGCCATCAGCCGGAGACTAGCGGGGTACCAAGAGACCCAGTACTTC. This sequence encodes CAISRRLAGYQETQYF.

The V and J genes are TRBV7-9 and TRBJ1-6; D is uncertain. The CDR3 covers 14 residues. Germline CDR1 reads SEHNR; CDR2 reads FQNEAQ (reference sequence). The V end lost 8 bases, the J end lost 5 bases, and 13 bases lay between the germline ends. The CDR3 nucleotides are TGTGCCAGCGGCACTGGTGCTCATAATTCACCCCTCCACTTT. Protein product: CASGTGAHNSPLHF.

The genes are TRBV27 and TRBJ2-1; a possible D gene is TRBD2 (6 bases). With 5 bases removed from V and 0 bases from J, the gap between germline ends came to 14 bases. Looked up from germline, CDR1 is MNHEY and CDR2 is SMNVEV (reference sequence). CDR3 length equals 16 residues. CDR3: CASSPRWGGSYNEQFF. Here the CDR3 DNA reads TGTGCCAGCAGTCCCCGGTGGGGAGGCTCCTACAATGAGCAGTTCTTC.

The gene calls are TRBV18 and TRBJ2-7; tentatively, D is TRBD1 (5 bases). Germline V gives CDR1 KGHSH, CDR2 LQKENI. The CDR3 spans 15 residues. Trimming stripped 0 bases from V and 0 bases from J, with 9 bases between. The CDR3 DNA sequence: TGTGCCAGCTCACCACCGGGAAGGGGCTCCTACGAGCAGTACTTC. Translating gives CASSPPGRGSYEQYF.

The chain combines TRBV2 with TRBJ1-4; D not resolved. CDR1 is SNHLY and CDR2 is FYNNEI in the germline V gene. Deletions cut 3 bases from V and 6 bases from J, with 2 bases between. The CDR3 sequence is 11 residues long. CDR3 protein: CASSDDEKLFF. The CDR3 bases are TGTGCCAGCAGTGACGATGAAAAACTGTTTTTT.

This clonotype was observed a handful of times. This rearrangement joins TRBV6-8 to TRBJ2-7, with TRBD1 matching over 8 bases. Germline-derived CDR1 and CDR2 are MNHGY and SAAAGT. J lost 1 base, V lost 7 bases, and 12 bases had no gene match. This CDR3 is 16 amino acids long. CDR3 sequence reads: CASKAGTGIFSYEQYF. Written as DNA, the CDR3 is TGTGCCAGCAAAGCCGGGACAGGCATTTTTTCCTACGAGCAGTACTTC.

This clonotype appeared many times. The chain couples TRBV29-1 to TRBJ1-2, with D possibly being TRBD1 (5 bases). Germline V CDR1 and CDR2: SQVTM, ANQGSEA. Trimming removed 3 bases from V and 3 bases from J, with 8 bases in between. The CDR3 covers 12 residues. This CDR3 is CSVDSGYYGYTF. CDR3 nucleotides: TGCAGCGTTGATTCAGGGTACTATGGCTACACCTTC.

J is TRBJ2-7 and V is TRBV5-1, with 11 bases aligning to TRBD2. The germline gives CDR1 SGHRS, CDR2 YFSETQ. The V gene end was trimmed by 2 bases and the J gene end by 7 bases; junction bases not matched to a gene: 11. The length of the CDR3 is 16 residues. The chain's CDR3 is CASSFGLAGGYNEQYF. The CDR3 coding sequence is TGCGCCAGCAGCTTTGGGCTAGCGGGGGGTTACAATGAGCAGTACTTC.

The gene calls are TRBV7-2 and TRBJ2-5; 15 nucleotides match TRBD2. This CDR3 contains 18 residues. Per the germline V gene, CDR1 is SGHTA and CDR2 is FQGNSA. V trimming: 1 base; J trimming: 5 bases; junction bases outside the gene matches: 8. The CDR3 is CASSLVPGLAGGLETQYF. The CDR3, as DNA: TGTGCCAGCAGCTTAGTACCGGGACTAGCGGGGGGTTTGGAGACCCAGTACTTC.

This chain uses TRBV6-6 with TRBJ2-2; possible D gene TRBD1, 6 bases. This CDR3 has 15 residues. The V end was cut by 6 bases, the J end by 0 bases, with 11 bases between. Germline-derived CDR1 and CDR2 are MNHNY and SVGAGI (reference sequence). CDR3 sequence reads: CASSGQLPNTGELFF. The CDR3 nucleotides read TGTGCCAGCAGCGGACAGCTACCGAACACCGGGGAGCTGTTTTTT.

This clonotype showed up many times. This chain links TRBV11-1 with TRBJ2-1, with unresolved D. The germline gives CDR1 SGHAT, CDR2 FQDESV (reference sequence). The CDR3 has 9 residues. V was trimmed by 2 bases and J by 12 bases, leaving 2 bases between them. The CDR3, as DNA: TGTGCCAGCAGCTTATCGCAGTTCTTC. This translates into CASSLSQFF.

This clonotype was counted between two and nine times. This sequence joins TRBV3-1 and TRBJ2-3; 10 positions match TRBD2. This CDR3 has 16 residues. Unmatched junction bases numbered 6, after V lost 6 bases and J lost 0 bases. Germline CDR1 LGHDT, CDR2 YNNKEL (reference sequence). The CDR3 nucleotides read TGTGCCAGCAGACCTAAACTAGCGGGGAGCACAGATACGCAGTATTTT. Its translation is CASRPKLAGSTDTQYF.

The chain is built from TRBV6-4 and TRBJ2-1; D unresolved. The last part of the DNA fits TRBJ2-7 better; the J call may be wrong. The germline CDR1 and CDR2 sequences are MRHNA and SNTAGT. The CDR3 spans 15 residues. CDR3 region: CASSNFSRSYNEQYF. In DNA form, the CDR3 reads TGTGCCAGCAGTAATTTTAGCCGATCCTACAATGAGCAGTACTTC.

The chain recombines TRBV12-5 with TRBJ2-1; 16 positions match TRBD2. Per germline, CDR1 LGHNT and CDR2 FRNRAP. After removal of 0 bases from V and 0 bases from J, the junction contained 8 bases not matched to a gene. The CDR3 sequence is 21 residues long. CDR3 nucleotides: TGTGCTAGTGGTTTGGTACCGGGACTAGCGGGAGGGAAAAGCTCCTACAATGAGCAGTTCTTC. Translating gives CASGLVPGLAGGKSSYNEQFF. The full variable domain, its missing parts supplied by reference TRBV12-5 and TRBJ2-1, is DARVTQTPRHKVTEMGQEVTMRCQPILGHNTVFWYRQTMMQGLELLAYFRNRAPLDDSGMPKDRFSAEMPDATLATLKIQPSEPRDSAVYFCASGLVPGLAGGKSSYNEQFFGPGTRLTVL.